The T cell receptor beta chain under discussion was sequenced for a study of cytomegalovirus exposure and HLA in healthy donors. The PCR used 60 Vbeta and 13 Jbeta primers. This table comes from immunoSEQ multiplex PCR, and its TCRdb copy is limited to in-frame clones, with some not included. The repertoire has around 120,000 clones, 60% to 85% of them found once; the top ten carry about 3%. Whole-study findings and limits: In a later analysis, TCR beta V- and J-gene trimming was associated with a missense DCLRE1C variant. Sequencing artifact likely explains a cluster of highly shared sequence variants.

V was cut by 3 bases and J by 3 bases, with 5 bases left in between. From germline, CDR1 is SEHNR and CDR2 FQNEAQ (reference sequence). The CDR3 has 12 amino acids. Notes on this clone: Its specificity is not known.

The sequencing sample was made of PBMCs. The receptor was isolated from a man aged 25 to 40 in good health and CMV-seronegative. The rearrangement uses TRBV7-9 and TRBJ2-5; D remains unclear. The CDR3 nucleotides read TGTGCCAGCAGCTTCTCCGAAGAGACCCAGTACTTC. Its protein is CASSFSEETQYF.